This T cell receptor beta chain came from a study of control samples from healthy donors and cancer patients. Generated by immunoSEQ multiplex PCR, the TCRdb table keeps only in-frame clones and is missing some. Of 75,000 to 95,000 clones in the sample, about nine tenths are singletons; the top ten hold about 4%. The CDR3 contains 12 residues. Trimming cost V 6 bases and J 3 bases, with 6 bases left between them. Sequencing used blood. This sequence joins TRBV12-3 or TRBV12-4 and TRBJ1-5; D unresolved. This sequence was found in a woman younger than 35 in good health. CDR3 sequence: CASRRDNQPQHF. The CDR3 DNA reads TGTGCCAGCAGGAGGGACAATCAGCCCCAGCATTTT.